One TCR beta chain is described in this entry. Its antigen is undetermined. There are 18 residues in the CDR3. Germline lookup yields CDR1 SGHDT and CDR2 YYEEEE. V lost 5 bases to trimming and J lost 8 bases, with 29 bases between them. The data were taken from a study of T cell repertoires in cytomegalovirus infection. Study-level information: Selected CMV epitopes included recently identified HLA-C-restricted ones as well as well-studied HLA-B-restricted ones.

TCRdb independently ran MiXCR on the reads; one entry per CDR3 protein. The sample yields fewer than 950,000 distinct CDR3 sequences, over 25% seen once. This chain connects TRBV5-6 to TRBJ1-3; no reliable D call. The receptor's source is a human donor in good health (CMV status not recorded). Some clones in this sample may be carry-over from other donors' samples. The starting material was cultured CD8+ T cells from PBMCs, obtained from culture after CMV antigen stimulation. CDR3 in amino acids: CASSFWRTPGYDLDTIYF. Written as DNA, the CDR3 is TGTGCCAGCAGTTTTTGGCGGACGCCCGGATACGATTTGGACACCATATATTTT. Looking up the rest from reference TRBV5-6 and TRBJ1-3 gives the full variable domain: DAGVTQSPTHLIKTRGQQVTLRCSPKSGHDTVSWYQQALGQGPQFIFQYYEEEERQRGNFPDRFSGHQFPNYSSELNVNALLLGDSALYLCASSFWRTPGYDLDTIYFGEGSWLTVV.